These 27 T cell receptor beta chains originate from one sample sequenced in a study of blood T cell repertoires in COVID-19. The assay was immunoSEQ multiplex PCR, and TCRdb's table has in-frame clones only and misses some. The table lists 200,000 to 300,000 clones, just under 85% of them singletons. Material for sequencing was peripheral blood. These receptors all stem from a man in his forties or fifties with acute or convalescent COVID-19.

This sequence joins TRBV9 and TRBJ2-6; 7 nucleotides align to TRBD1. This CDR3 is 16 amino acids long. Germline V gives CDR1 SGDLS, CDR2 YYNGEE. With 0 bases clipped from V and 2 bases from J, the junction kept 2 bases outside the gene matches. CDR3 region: CASSVEGGAGANVLTF. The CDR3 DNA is TGTGCCAGCAGCGTAGAAGGGGGCGCTGGGGCCAACGTCCTGACTTTC.

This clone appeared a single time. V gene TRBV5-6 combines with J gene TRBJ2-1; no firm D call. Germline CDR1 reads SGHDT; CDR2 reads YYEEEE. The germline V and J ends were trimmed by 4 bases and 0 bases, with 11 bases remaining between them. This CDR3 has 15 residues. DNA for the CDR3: TGTGCCAGCAGCGTGAGCGAAAGCTCCTACAATGAGCAGTTCTTC. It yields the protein CASSVSESSYNEQFF.

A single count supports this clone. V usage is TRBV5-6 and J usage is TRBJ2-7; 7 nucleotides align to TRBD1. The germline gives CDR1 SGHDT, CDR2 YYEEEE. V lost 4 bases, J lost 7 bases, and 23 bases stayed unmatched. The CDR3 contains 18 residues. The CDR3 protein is CASSPKVVARDRVWEQYF. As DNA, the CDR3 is TGTGCCAGCAGCCCAAAAGTGGTGGCCCGGGACAGAGTTTGGGAGCAGTACTTC.

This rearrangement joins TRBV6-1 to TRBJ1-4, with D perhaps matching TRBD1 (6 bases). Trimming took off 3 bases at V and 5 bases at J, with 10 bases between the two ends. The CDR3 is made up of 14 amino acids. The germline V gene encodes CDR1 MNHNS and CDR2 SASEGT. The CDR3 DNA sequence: TGTGCCAGCAGTGAGGGAGGGGGAAATGAAAAACTGTTTTTT. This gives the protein CASSEGGGNEKLFF.

DNA for the CDR3: TGTGCTAGTGGTTTGGGGAGTTTGGGCGGGGAGCTGTTTTTT. This translates into CASGLGSLGGELFF. The chain employs TRBV12-5 and TRBJ2-2; D gene unclear. The CDR3 spans 14 residues. The V and J ends lost 1 base and 7 bases respectively, with 10 bases between them. Germline lookup yields CDR1 LGHNT and CDR2 FRNRAP.

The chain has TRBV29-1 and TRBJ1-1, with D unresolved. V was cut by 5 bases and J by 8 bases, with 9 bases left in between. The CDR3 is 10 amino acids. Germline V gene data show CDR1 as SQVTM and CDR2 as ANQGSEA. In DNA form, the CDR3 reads TGCAGCGTTCTTTATCGGGAAGCTTTCTTT. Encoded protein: CSVLYREAFF.

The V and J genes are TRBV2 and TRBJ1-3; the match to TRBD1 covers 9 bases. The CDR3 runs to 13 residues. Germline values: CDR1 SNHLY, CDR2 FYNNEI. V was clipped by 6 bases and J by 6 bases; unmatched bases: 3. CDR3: CASSRDRENTIYF. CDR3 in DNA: TGTGCCAGCAGCCGGGACAGGGAAAACACCATATATTTT.

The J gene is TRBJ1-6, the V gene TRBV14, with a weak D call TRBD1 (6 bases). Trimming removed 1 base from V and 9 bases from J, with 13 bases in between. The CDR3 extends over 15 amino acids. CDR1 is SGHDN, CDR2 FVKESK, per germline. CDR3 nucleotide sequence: TGTGCCAGCAGCCAAGTAGGGGGTGGGTTTTCACCCCTCCACTTT. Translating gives CASSQVGGGFSPLHF.

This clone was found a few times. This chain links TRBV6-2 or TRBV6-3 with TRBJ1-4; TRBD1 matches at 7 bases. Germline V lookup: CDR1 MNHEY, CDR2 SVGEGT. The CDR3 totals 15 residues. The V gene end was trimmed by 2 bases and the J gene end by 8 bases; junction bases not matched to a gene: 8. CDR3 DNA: TGTGCCAGCAGTTACCCGGGACAGACCTTCGAAAAACTGTTTTTT. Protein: CASSYPGQTFEKLFF.

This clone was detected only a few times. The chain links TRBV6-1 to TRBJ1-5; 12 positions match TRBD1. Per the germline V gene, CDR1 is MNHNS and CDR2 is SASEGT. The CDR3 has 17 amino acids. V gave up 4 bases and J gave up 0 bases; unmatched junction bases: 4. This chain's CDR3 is CASSAGQGAYSNQPQHF. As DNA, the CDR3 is TGTGCCAGCAGTGCGGGACAGGGGGCTTATAGCAATCAGCCCCAGCATTTT.

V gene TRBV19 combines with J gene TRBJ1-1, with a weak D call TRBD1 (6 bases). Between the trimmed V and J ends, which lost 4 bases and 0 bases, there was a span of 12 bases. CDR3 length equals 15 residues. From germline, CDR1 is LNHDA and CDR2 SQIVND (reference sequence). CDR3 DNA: TGTGCCAGTAGTAAACCCCGACAGGTGAACACTGAAGCTTTCTTT. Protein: CASSKPRQVNTEAFF.

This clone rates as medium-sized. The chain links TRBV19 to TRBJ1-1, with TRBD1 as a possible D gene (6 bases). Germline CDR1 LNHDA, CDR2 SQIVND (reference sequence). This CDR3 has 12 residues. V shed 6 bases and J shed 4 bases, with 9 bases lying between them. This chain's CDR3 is CASRRGTTEAFF. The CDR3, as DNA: TGTGCCAGTAGAAGGGGGACCACTGAAGCTTTCTTT. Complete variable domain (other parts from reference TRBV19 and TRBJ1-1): DGGITQSPKYLFRKEGQNVTLSCEQNLNHDAMYWYRQDPGQGLRLIYYSQIVNDFQKGDIAEGYSVSREKKESFPLTVTSAQKNPTAFYLCASRRGTTEAFFGQGTRLTVV.

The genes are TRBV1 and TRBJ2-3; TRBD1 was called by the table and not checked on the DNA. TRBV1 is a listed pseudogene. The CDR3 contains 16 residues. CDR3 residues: CTSSQGTSSSTDTQYF. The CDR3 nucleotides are TGCACCAGCAGCCAGGGGACATCATCAAGCACAGATACGCAGTATTTT.

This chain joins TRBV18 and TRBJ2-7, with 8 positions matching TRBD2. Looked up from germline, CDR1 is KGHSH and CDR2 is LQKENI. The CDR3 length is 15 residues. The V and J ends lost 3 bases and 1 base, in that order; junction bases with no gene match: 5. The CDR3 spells CASSPYTGGSYEQYF. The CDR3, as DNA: TGTGCCAGCTCACCCTATACGGGGGGGTCCTACGAGCAGTACTTC.

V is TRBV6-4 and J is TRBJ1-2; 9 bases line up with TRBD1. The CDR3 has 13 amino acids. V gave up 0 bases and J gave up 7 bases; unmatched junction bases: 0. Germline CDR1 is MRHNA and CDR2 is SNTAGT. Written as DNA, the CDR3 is TGTGCCAGCAGTGACTCGACAGGGGGTGGCTACACCTTC. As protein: CASSDSTGGGYTF.

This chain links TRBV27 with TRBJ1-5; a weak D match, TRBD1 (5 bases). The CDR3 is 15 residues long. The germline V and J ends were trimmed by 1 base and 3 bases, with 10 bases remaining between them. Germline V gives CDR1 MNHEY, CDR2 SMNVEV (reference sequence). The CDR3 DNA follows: TGTGCCAGCAGTTTATTTCCCAGGGACAATCAGCCCCAGCATTTT. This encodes CASSLFPRDNQPQHF.

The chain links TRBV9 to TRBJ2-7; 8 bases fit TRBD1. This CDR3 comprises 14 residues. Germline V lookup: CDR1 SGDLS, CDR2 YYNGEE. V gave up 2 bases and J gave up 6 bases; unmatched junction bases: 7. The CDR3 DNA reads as TGTGCCAGCAGCGTCGCGCAGGGGGCGCGCGAGCAGTACTTC. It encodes CASSVAQGAREQYF.

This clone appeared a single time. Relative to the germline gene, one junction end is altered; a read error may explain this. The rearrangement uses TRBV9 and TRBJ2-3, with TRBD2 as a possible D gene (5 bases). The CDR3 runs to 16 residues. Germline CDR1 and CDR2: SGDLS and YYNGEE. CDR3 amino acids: CASTEEGSAYTDTQYF. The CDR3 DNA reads TGTGCAAGCACCGAAGAAGGTAGCGCCTACACAGATACGCAGTATTTT.

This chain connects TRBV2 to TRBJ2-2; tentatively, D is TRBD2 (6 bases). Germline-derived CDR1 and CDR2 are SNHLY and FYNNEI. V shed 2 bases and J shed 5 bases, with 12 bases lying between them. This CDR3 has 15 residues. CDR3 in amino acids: CASSERGAETGELFF. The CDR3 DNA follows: TGTGCCAGCAGTGAACGCGGGGCGGAAACCGGGGAGCTGTTTTTT.

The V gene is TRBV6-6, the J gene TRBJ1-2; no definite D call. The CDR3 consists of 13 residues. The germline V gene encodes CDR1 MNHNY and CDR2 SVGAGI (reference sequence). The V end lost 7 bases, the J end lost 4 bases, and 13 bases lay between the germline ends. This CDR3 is CASTALLSYGYTF. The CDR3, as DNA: TGTGCCAGCACGGCCTTACTATCCTATGGCTACACCTTC.

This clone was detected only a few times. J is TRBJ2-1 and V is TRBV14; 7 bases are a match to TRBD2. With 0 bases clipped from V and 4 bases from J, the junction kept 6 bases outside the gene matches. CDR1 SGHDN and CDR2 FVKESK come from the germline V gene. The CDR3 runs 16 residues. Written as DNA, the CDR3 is TGTGCCAGCAGCCAAGAATCCGGCGGGGGTTACAATGAGCAGTTCTTC. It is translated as CASSQESGGGYNEQFF.

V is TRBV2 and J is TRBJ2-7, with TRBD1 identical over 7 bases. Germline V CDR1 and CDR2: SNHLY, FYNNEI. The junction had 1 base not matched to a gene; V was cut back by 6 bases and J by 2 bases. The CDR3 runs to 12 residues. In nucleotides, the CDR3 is TGTGCCAGCAGGACAGGGCCCTACGAGCAGTACTTC. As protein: CASRTGPYEQYF.

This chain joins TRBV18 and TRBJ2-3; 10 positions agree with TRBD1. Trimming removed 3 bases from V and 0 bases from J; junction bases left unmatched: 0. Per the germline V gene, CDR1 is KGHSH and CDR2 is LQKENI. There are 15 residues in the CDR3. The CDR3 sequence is CASSPGQGSTDTQYF. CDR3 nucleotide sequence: TGTGCCAGCTCACCGGGACAGGGGAGCACAGATACGCAGTATTTT.

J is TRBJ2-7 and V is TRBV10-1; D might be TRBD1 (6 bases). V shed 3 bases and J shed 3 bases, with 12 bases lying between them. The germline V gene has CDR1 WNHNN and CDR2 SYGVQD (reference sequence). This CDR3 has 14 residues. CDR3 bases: TGCGCCAGCAGTGACTCACAGGGCCTCTACGAGCAGTACTTC. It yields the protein CASSDSQGLYEQYF.

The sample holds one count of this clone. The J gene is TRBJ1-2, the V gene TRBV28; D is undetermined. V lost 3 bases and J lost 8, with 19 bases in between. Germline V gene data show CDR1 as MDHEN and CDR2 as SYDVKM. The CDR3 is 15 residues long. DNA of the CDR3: TGTGCCAGCAGTTTTTCTCAGACCCGGGAGCGGGGCTACACCTTC. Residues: CASSFSQTRERGYTF.

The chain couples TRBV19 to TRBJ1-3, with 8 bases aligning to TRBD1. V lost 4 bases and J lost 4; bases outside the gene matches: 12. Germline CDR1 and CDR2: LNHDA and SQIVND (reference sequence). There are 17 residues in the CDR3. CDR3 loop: CASSREETGDHGNTIYF. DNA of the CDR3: TGTGCCAGTAGTAGGGAAGAGACAGGGGATCACGGAAACACCATATATTTT. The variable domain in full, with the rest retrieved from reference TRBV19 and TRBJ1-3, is DGGITQSPKYLFRKEGQNVTLSCEQNLNHDAMYWYRQDPGQGLRLIYYSQIVNDFQKGDIAEGYSVSREKKESFPLTVTSAQKNPTAFYLCASSREETGDHGNTIYFGEGSWLTVV.

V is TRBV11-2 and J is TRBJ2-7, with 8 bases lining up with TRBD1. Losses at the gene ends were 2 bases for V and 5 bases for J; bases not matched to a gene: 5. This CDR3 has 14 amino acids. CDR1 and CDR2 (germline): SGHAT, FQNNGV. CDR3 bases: TGTGCCAGCAGCTTATTTCAGGGGGCTCACGAGCAGTACTTC. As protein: CASSLFQGAHEQYF.